These 24 T cell receptor beta chains share one sample of origin, sequenced in a study of T-cell memory formation after mild COVID-19. From the 5' RACE reads, TCRdb called clonotypes with MiXCR, one entry per CDR3 protein. The table includes approximately 390,000 distinct CDR3 sequences, 16% detected once. Sequencing used PBMCs or a T cell subset sorted from them (not recorded which). The receptor set was obtained from a man between 18 and 35 years old who had mild COVID-19 (a few samples of this study predate the infection). Cell type and time point are not known.

This chain joins TRBV29-1 and TRBJ2-3; 10 bases line up with TRBD2. Unmatched junction bases numbered 0, after V lost 6 bases and J lost 0 bases. CDR1 is SQVTM, CDR2 ANQGSEA, per germline. This CDR3 contains 13 residues. The CDR3 DNA is TGCAGCGTGACTAGCGGGAGCACAGATACGCAGTATTTT. Protein product: CSVTSGSTDTQYF.

The chain has TRBV4-3 and TRBJ2-2, with D possibly TRBD2 on 6 matching bases. V lost 0 bases to trimming and J lost 6 bases, with 20 bases between them. Germline V CDR1 and CDR2: LGHNA, YSLEER. This CDR3 is built from 18 residues. This CDR3 reads CASSQEWGTAPGPGELFF. The CDR3 DNA follows: TGCGCCAGCAGCCAAGAATGGGGGACTGCCCCAGGGCCCGGGGAGCTGTTTTTT.

The table lists this clonotype with many counts. The chain combines TRBV4-2 with TRBJ1-1; TRBD1 is a possible D gene (6 bases). Germline loops: CDR1 LGHNA, CDR2 YNFKEQ. Deletions cut 4 bases from V and 0 bases from J, with 9 bases between. CDR3 size: 14 residues. The CDR3 DNA follows: TGTGCCAGCAGCCCGGAGGGGGTGAACACTGAAGCTTTCTTT. This translates into CASSPEGVNTEAFF.

The chain recombines TRBV20-1 with TRBJ2-3, with no clear D. The CDR3 is 13 amino acids. The V and J ends lost 2 bases and 2 bases respectively, with 8 bases between them. The germline V gene has CDR1 DFQATT and CDR2 SNEGSKA (reference sequence). DNA of the CDR3: TGCAGTGCTAGACCTGGGCACACAGATACGCAGTATTTT. Residues: CSARPGHTDTQYF.

V usage is TRBV9 and J usage is TRBJ2-5; maybe TRBD1 (7 bases). Trimming stripped 1 base from V and 4 bases from J, with 11 bases between. The CDR3 is 14 residues long. Germline values: CDR1 SGDLS, CDR2 YYNGEE. CDR3 in DNA: TGTGCCAGCAGCGTACAGGGGGGTCGAGAGACCCAGTACTTC. Its protein is CASSVQGGRETQYF.

The chain couples TRBV6-5 to TRBJ2-1; TRBD2 agrees at 16 bases. V gave up 0 bases and J gave up 5 bases; unmatched junction bases: 10. The CDR3 is made up of 20 amino acids. Germline-derived CDR1 and CDR2 are MNHEY and SVGAGI. The CDR3 loop is CASSYSGLAGGPKSDNEQFF. The CDR3 bases are TGTGCCAGCAGTTACTCGGGACTAGCGGGGGGGCCCAAGTCGGACAATGAGCAGTTCTTC.

The chain links TRBV12-3 or TRBV12-4 to TRBJ2-7; no clear D gene. The CDR3 runs to 12 residues. The V gene lost 4 bases and the J gene lost 7 bases, with 11 bases spanning the gap. CDR3 amino acids: CASSSGVWEQYV. CDR3 in DNA: TGTGCCAGCAGTTCCGGCGTTTGGGAGCAGTACGTC.

V usage is TRBV12-3 or TRBV12-4 and J usage is TRBJ2-5, with 9 bases aligning to TRBD1. CDR3 length: 18 amino acids. V lost 4 bases and J lost 2; bases outside the gene matches: 14. CDR3 protein: CASSSNRGPLSLQETQYF. CDR3 DNA sequence: TGTGCCAGCAGTTCCAACAGGGGGCCTTTATCTCTTCAAGAGACCCAGTACTTC.

This clonotype was recorded at least ten times. This chain uses TRBV5-1 with TRBJ1-1; D ambiguous. The germline CDR1 and CDR2 sequences are SGHRS and YFSETQ. This CDR3 has 13 amino acids. Trimming took off 5 bases at V and 0 bases at J, with 8 bases between the two ends. This CDR3 reads CASSGGLNTEAFF. CDR3 nucleotides: TGCGCCAGCAGTGGAGGACTGAACACTGAAGCTTTCTTT.

This clonotype was found a few times. This chain uses TRBV6-2 or TRBV6-3 with TRBJ2-3; 7 nucleotides line up with TRBD1. The CDR3 runs to 15 residues. V shed 1 base and J 4 bases; nucleotides not matched to a gene: 5. Germline lookup yields CDR1 MNHEY and CDR2 SVGEGT. This chain's CDR3 is CASSYFHRGSDTQYF. The CDR3 DNA is TGTGCCAGCAGTTACTTTCACAGGGGCTCAGATACGCAGTATTTT.

The chain has TRBV24-1 and TRBJ2-2; 9 bases match TRBD1. CDR3 length equals 17 residues. Trimming at V came to 3 bases and at J to 4 bases, leaving 8 bases not matched to a gene. The germline V gene has CDR1 KGHDR and CDR2 SFDVKD. The CDR3 protein is CATSDRDRERSTGELFF. DNA for the CDR3: TGTGCCACCAGTGATAGGGACAGGGAGAGGAGCACCGGGGAGCTGTTTTTT.

V and J are TRBV19 and TRBJ2-1, with D unclear. CDR1 and CDR2 (germline): LNHDA, SQIVND (reference sequence). V was trimmed by 8 bases and J by 0 bases, leaving 8 bases between them. The length of the CDR3 is 13 residues. The CDR3 nucleotides read TGTGCCAGTTGTTCTCACTCCTACAATGAGCAGTTCTTC. It translates to CASCSHSYNEQFF.

The rearrangement joins TRBV5-1 to TRBJ2-5, with 7 nucleotides matching TRBD1. The CDR3 sequence is 17 residues long. Trimming cost V 1 base and J 2 bases; bases outside gene matches: 11. CDR1 and CDR2 (germline): SGHRS, YFSETQ. The chain's CDR3 is CASSLRRQGDLQETQYF. The DNA of the CDR3 is TGCGCCAGCAGCTTGCGCCGTCAGGGGGACCTACAAGAGACCCAGTACTTC.

A few counts support this clonotype. V and J are TRBV4-1 and TRBJ1-1; D gene ambiguous. The germline CDR1 and CDR2 sequences are MGHRA and YSYEKL. The CDR3 spans 14 residues. V lost 0 bases to trimming and J lost 8 bases, with 13 bases between them. For the CDR3, the DNA is TGCGCCAGCAGCCAAGACAGGACCTTAAGGGAAGCTTTCTTT. It yields the protein CASSQDRTLREAFF.

Only a few counts were recorded for this clonotype. The chain combines TRBV5-1 with TRBJ1-2; D remains ambiguous. CDR3 length: 14 residues. From germline, CDR1 is SGHRS and CDR2 YFSETQ. The germline V and J ends were trimmed by 0 bases and 4 bases, with 10 bases remaining between them. The CDR3 sequence: CASSLGIGGYGYTF. The CDR3 region has the DNA TGCGCCAGCAGCTTGGGTATCGGTGGCTATGGCTACACCTTC. The full variable domain, its missing parts supplied by reference TRBV5-1 and TRBJ1-2, is KAGVTQTPRYLIKTRGQQVTLSCSPISGHRSVSWYQQTPGQGLQFLFEYFSETQRNKGNFPGRFSGRQFSNSRSEMNVSTLELGDSALYLCASSLGIGGYGYTFGSGTRLTVV.

The rearrangement joins TRBV21-1 to TRBJ2-7; TRBD1 is taken as the D call from the table, unchecked against the DNA. TRBV21-1 is flagged as a pseudogene. The CDR3 has 15 amino acids. The CDR3: CASSKGPDSRYEQYV. CDR3 DNA sequence: TGTGCCAGCAGCAAAGGACCGGACAGTCGCTACGAGCAGTACGTC.

This clonotype was detected many times. The rearrangement links TRBV7-9 to TRBJ2-2; D unresolved. This CDR3 comprises 15 residues. Per germline, CDR1 SEHNR and CDR2 FQNEAQ (reference sequence). Trimming removed 7 bases at V and 6 bases at J, with 18 bases between. CDR3 amino acids: CASNGYGRIAGELFF. The CDR3 DNA is TGTGCCAGCAACGGCTACGGACGGATAGCCGGGGAGCTGTTTTTT. The variable domain in full, with the rest retrieved from reference TRBV7-9 and TRBJ2-2, is DTGVSQNPRHKITKRGQNVTFRCDPISEHNRLYWYRQTLGQGPEFLTYFQNEAQLEKSRLLSDRFSAERPKGSFSTLEIQRTEQGDSAMYLCASNGYGRIAGELFFGEGSRLTVL.

In this sample, this clonotype turned up a few times. The rearrangement uses TRBV20-1 and TRBJ1-5, with D perhaps TRBD1 (6 bases). Trimming removed 6 bases at V and 4 bases at J, with 13 bases between. Germline V gene data show CDR1 as DFQATT and CDR2 as SNEGSKA (reference sequence). The CDR3 covers 13 residues. The chain's CDR3 is CSAPRGENQPQHF. CDR3 bases: TGCAGTGCCCCTAGGGGGGAAAATCAGCCCCAGCATTTT.

This clonotype was observed a handful of times. The chain recombines TRBV15 with TRBJ2-6, with a tentative D call TRBD1 (6 bases). The ends were cut back, 0 bases at V and 5 bases at J, with 8 bases in the middle. Germline CDR1 is LNHNV and CDR2 is YYDKDF (reference sequence). This CDR3 is 15 amino acids long. CDR3 protein: CATSRDRGRANVLTF. Here the CDR3 DNA reads TGTGCCACCAGCAGAGACAGGGGAAGGGCCAACGTCCTGACTTTC.

In its sample, this clonotype was seen a few times. V usage is TRBV6-6 and J usage is TRBJ1-1; possible D gene TRBD1, 5 bases. V lost 5 bases, J lost 5 bases, and 12 bases lay in between. The CDR3 is 13 amino acids. Germline CDR1 is MNHNY and CDR2 is SVGAGI (reference sequence). CDR3 DNA: TGTGCCAGCAGTCATCTTCAGGGTACTGAAGCTTTCTTT. Encoded protein: CASSHLQGTEAFF.

The chain employs TRBV7-3 and TRBJ2-6, with D perhaps TRBD2 (6 bases). Germline loops: CDR1 SGHTA, CDR2 FQGTGA. Trimming cost V 2 bases and J 1 base, with 9 bases left between them. This CDR3 has 16 residues. Here the CDR3 DNA reads TGTGCCAGCAGCTTACCGGGGGAGTCTGGGGCCAACGTCCTGACTTTC. This codes for CASSLPGESGANVLTF. Full variable domain (outside the CDR3, taken from reference TRBV7-3 and TRBJ2-6): GAGVSQTPSNKVTEKGKYVELRCDPISGHTALYWYRQSLGQGPEFLIYFQGTGAADDSGLPNDRFFAVRPEGSVSTLKIQRTERGDSAVYLCASSLPGESGANVLTFGAGSRLTVL.

This chain connects TRBV5-4 to TRBJ2-1; no clear D gene. CDR1 SGHNT and CDR2 YYREEE come from the germline V gene (reference sequence). The CDR3 contains 13 residues. V lost 0 bases and J lost 5, with 6 bases in between. CDR3 loop: CASSLASDNEQFF. The CDR3 DNA sequence: TGTGCCAGCAGCTTGGCGTCGGACAATGAGCAGTTCTTC.

This rearrangement joins TRBV15 to TRBJ2-1; D might be TRBD2 (5 bases). Germline V gene lookup returns CDR1 LNHNV and CDR2 YYDKDF (reference sequence). CDR3 length equals 14 residues. Between the trimmed V and J ends, which lost 1 base and 10 bases, there was a span of 14 bases. The DNA of the CDR3 is TGTGCCACCAGCAGAGTGGAGAGGGTAGGAGAGCAGTTCTTC. Amino acid sequence: CATSRVERVGEQFF.

This clonotype was seen more than once but under ten times. This rearrangement joins TRBV7-8 to TRBJ2-4; 8 nucleotides align to TRBD1. CDR1 is SGHVS, CDR2 FQNEAQ, per germline. Losses at the gene ends were 1 base for V and 2 bases for J; bases not matched to a gene: 7. The CDR3 contains 17 residues. In DNA, the CDR3 is TGTGCCAGCAGCTTAGTATGGCAGGGGGCGACCAAAAACATTCAGTACTTC. This gives the protein CASSLVWQGATKNIQYF.